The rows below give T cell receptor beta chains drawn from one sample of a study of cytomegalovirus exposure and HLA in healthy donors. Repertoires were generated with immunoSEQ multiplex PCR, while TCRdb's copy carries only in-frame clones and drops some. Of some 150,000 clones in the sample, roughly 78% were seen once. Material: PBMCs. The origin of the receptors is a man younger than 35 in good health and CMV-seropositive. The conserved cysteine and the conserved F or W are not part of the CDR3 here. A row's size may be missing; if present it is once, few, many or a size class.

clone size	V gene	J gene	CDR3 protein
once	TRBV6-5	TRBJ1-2	ASSPDRSYGYT
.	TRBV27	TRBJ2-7	ASRGGGSLYEQY
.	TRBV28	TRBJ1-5	ASSSLWGPYNQPQH
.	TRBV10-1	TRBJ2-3	ASRGTGMETQY
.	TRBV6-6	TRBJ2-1	ASSYREAF
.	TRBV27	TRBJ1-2	ASSLWGGQGDGYT
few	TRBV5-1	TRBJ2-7	ASVAWPSGSYEQY
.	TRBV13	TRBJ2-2	ASRPTGGSTGELF
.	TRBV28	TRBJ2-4	ASSLWGQELAKNIQY
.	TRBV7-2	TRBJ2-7	ASSNRGAEQY